Below are 20 T cell receptor beta chains sequenced from a single sample in a study of blood T cell repertoires in COVID-19. Assay used: immunoSEQ multiplex PCR; TCRdb lists only in-frame clones, some missing. The sample includes over 45,000 clones, 75% to 85% of them seen just once. Sequenced input: peripheral blood. These receptors were obtained from a man aged 35-49 years with acute or convalescent COVID-19.

The V call is TRBV9, the J call TRBJ1-2, with D uncertain. Trimming stripped 4 bases from V and 4 bases from J, with 11 bases between. The germline gives CDR1 SGDLS, CDR2 YYNGEE. CDR3 length equals 13 residues. Here the CDR3 reads CASSPFTVYGYTF. Here the CDR3 DNA reads TGTGCCAGCAGCCCCTTCACAGTCTATGGCTACACCTTC.

This chain links TRBV20-1 with TRBJ2-1; 10 positions agree with TRBD1. The ends lost 5 bases at V and 7 bases at J; junction bases unmatched: 8. Germline loops: CDR1 DFQATT, CDR2 SNEGSKA (reference sequence). The CDR3 has 14 residues. The CDR3 spells CSAGGGTGVNEQFF. In DNA, the CDR3 is TGCAGTGCTGGTGGTGGGACAGGGGTTAATGAGCAGTTCTTC.

This chain joins TRBV10-3 and TRBJ2-7, with a tentative D call TRBD2 (6 bases). CDR3 size: 14 residues. V lost 2 bases and J lost 5, with 13 bases in between. The germline V gene encodes CDR1 ENHRY and CDR2 SYGVKD. The CDR3 nucleotides read TGTGCCATCAGTGAGGGTCGGGGGAGCGACGAGCAGTACTTC. Protein product: CAISEGRGSDEQYF.

The V call is TRBV14, the J call TRBJ1-4; D uncertain. The CDR3 runs 14 residues. CDR1 and CDR2 from the germline V gene are SGHDN and FVKESK. The V and J ends lost 4 bases and 8 bases respectively, with 14 bases between them. The CDR3 reads CASSRREASEKLFF. Here the CDR3 DNA reads TGTGCCAGCAGCCGCCGGGAAGCCAGCGAAAAACTGTTTTTT.

The V and J genes are TRBV6-4 and TRBJ2-1; 8 bases map to TRBD1. The length of the CDR3 is 15 residues. Germline V gene sequence: CDR1 MRHNA, CDR2 SNTAGT. V shed 0 bases and J 9 bases; nucleotides not matched to a gene: 7. The CDR3 nucleotides read TGTGCCAGCAGTGACTCGGACAGGGACGAATCTGAGCAGTTCTTC. This codes for CASSDSDRDESEQFF.

This sequence joins TRBV5-1 and TRBJ1-3, with D possibly matching TRBD1 (5 bases). This CDR3 comprises 16 residues. V lost 4 bases, J lost 0 bases, and 14 bases lay in between. CDR1 and CDR2 from the germline V gene are SGHRS and YFSETQ. The CDR3 sequence is CASSDRQLSSGNTIYF. In DNA form, the CDR3 reads TGCGCCAGCAGCGACCGACAGCTTTCCTCTGGAAACACCATATATTTT.

The V gene is TRBV2, the J gene TRBJ2-5; 10 bases line up with TRBD2. Trimming removed 7 bases from V and 3 bases from J; junction bases left unmatched: 2. Germline V lookup: CDR1 SNHLY, CDR2 FYNNEI. This CDR3 comprises 13 residues. DNA for the CDR3: TGTGCCAGCACCGGACTAGCGGAAGAGACCCAGTACTTC. Translation gives CASTGLAEETQYF.

This clone has just one count. The chain combines TRBV3-1 (or the pseudogene TRBV3-2) with TRBJ2-7; D possibly corresponds to TRBD2 (6 bases). The CDR3 has 13 residues. Germline V CDR1 and CDR2: LGHDT, YNNKEL (reference sequence). The V end lost 0 bases, the J end lost 4 bases, and 7 bases lay between the germline ends. CDR3 DNA sequence: TGTGCCAGCAGCCAAGAGGGAGGATACGAGCAGTACTTC. It encodes CASSQEGGYEQYF.

This clone was recorded only once. V and J are TRBV6-5 and TRBJ2-7; D is uncertain. Trimming left V 2 bases short and J 6 bases short, with 17 bases between. CDR1 is MNHEY and CDR2 is SVGAGI in the germline V gene. The CDR3 consists of 15 residues. The CDR3 nucleotides are TGTGCCAGCAGTTACGATTTCGCAGTTACCTCCGAGCAGTACTTC. Its protein is CASSYDFAVTSEQYF.

The genes are TRBV30 and TRBJ1-4; 12 bases line up with TRBD1. CDR3 length equals 17 residues. Germline CDR1 GTSNPN, CDR2 SVGIG (reference sequence). Trimming cost V 4 bases and J 6 bases; bases outside gene matches: 12. The CDR3: CAWMRDRGLTVDEKLFF. CDR3 nucleotide sequence: TGTGCCTGGATGAGGGACAGGGGGCTCACGGTTGATGAAAAACTGTTTTTT.

The CDR3 loop reads CATSGDKSHEQYF. The CDR3 DNA reads as TGTGCCACCAGTGGGGACAAGTCTCACGAGCAGTACTTC. The rearrangement uses TRBV24-1 and TRBJ2-7, with D perhaps TRBD1 (6 bases). CDR3 length: 13 amino acids. Germline CDR1 and CDR2: KGHDR and SFDVKD. Trimming stripped 5 bases from V and 5 bases from J, with 12 bases between.

The V gene is TRBV5-6, the J gene TRBJ1-2; 7 bases agree with TRBD1. The CDR3 is 15 amino acids. Germline lookup yields CDR1 SGHDT and CDR2 YYEEEE. V shed 3 bases and J 4 bases; nucleotides not matched to a gene: 9. This CDR3 reads CASSWTEGAAYGYTF. The CDR3 DNA follows: TGTGCCAGCAGCTGGACCGAGGGGGCCGCCTATGGCTACACCTTC.

This rearrangement joins TRBV30 to TRBJ2-1; maybe TRBD2 (7 bases). Germline CDR1 GTSNPN, CDR2 SVGIG (reference sequence). V lost 0 bases, J lost 7 bases, and 16 bases lay in between. The CDR3 has 15 residues. CDR3 nucleotides: TGTGCCTGGAGTGTACGGGGGGCCCAACTAAATGAGCAGTTCTTC. The encoded protein is CAWSVRGAQLNEQFF.

The chain recombines TRBV25-1 with TRBJ1-6; a weak D match, TRBD1 (5 bases). This CDR3 spans 15 amino acids. Trimming left V 4 bases short and J 10 bases short, with 17 bases between. Germline assignment: CDR1 MGHDK and CDR2 SYGVNS. The CDR3 protein is CASSAPSGGTSPLHF. The CDR3 bases are TGTGCCAGCAGTGCCCCGTCCGGGGGAACGTCACCCCTCCACTTT.

The chain is built from TRBV24-1 and TRBJ1-5, with a weak D call TRBD1 (6 bases). CDR3 length: 13 residues. Trimming stripped 7 bases from V and 7 bases from J, with 13 bases between. The germline V gene encodes CDR1 KGHDR and CDR2 SFDVKD. The chain's CDR3 is CATSSGGAQPQHF. Here the CDR3 DNA reads TGTGCCACCAGCTCGGGGGGGGCACAGCCCCAGCATTTT.

This chain connects TRBV5-1 to TRBJ1-2, with 7 bases aligning to TRBD1. The CDR3 length is 16 residues. Germline V CDR1 and CDR2: SGHRS, YFSETQ. J gave up 0 bases and V 4 bases, and 9 bases lay outside the gene matches. The CDR3 spells CASSPRDSTTNYGYTF. The DNA for the CDR3 is TGCGCCAGCAGCCCCAGGGACAGTACAACTAACTATGGCTACACCTTC.

V gene TRBV5-1 combines with J gene TRBJ2-3; 8 nucleotides agree with TRBD1. This CDR3 region has 15 residues. Germline assignment: CDR1 SGHRS and CDR2 YFSETQ. The V and J ends lost 4 bases and 0 bases, in that order; junction bases with no gene match: 4. In nucleotides, the CDR3 is TGCGCCAGCAGCCAAAGACAGGGGAGCACAGATACGCAGTATTTT. Protein: CASSQRQGSTDTQYF.

The chain has TRBV5-5 and TRBJ1-4, with 8 bases fitting TRBD1. This CDR3 has 16 amino acids. Germline V lookup: CDR1 SGHKS, CDR2 YYEKEE (reference sequence). Unmatched junction bases numbered 10, after V lost 1 base and J lost 8 bases. The CDR3 sequence: CASSLWTGRMGEKLFF. The CDR3 coding sequence is TGTGCCAGCAGCTTGTGGACAGGGCGAATGGGAGAAAAACTGTTTTTT.

This clone has a single count. The chain links TRBV5-4 to TRBJ1-4; the D gene is possibly TRBD1 (5 bases). Germline-derived CDR1 and CDR2 are SGHNT and YYREEE (reference sequence). The CDR3 has 15 amino acids. The V end was cut by 2 bases, the J end by 7 bases, with 15 bases between. The CDR3 bases are TGTGCCAGCAGCTTCGGAAGGGAAGGGGTTGAAAAACTGTTTTTT. Translation: CASSFGREGVEKLFF.

This clone was seen a single time. The J gene is TRBJ2-3, the V gene TRBV5-4; 8 bases are a match to TRBD2. The CDR3 spans 16 residues. The germline V gene has CDR1 SGHNT and CDR2 YYREEE (reference sequence). The ends lost 1 base at V and 5 bases at J; junction bases unmatched: 9. The CDR3 loop is CASSLWTGGIIDTQYF. For the CDR3, the DNA is TGTGCCAGCAGCTTGTGGACGGGGGGGATCATAGATACGCAGTATTTT. The full variable domain, its missing parts supplied by reference TRBV5-4 and TRBJ2-3, is ETGVTQSPTHLIKTRGQQVTLRCSSQSGHNTVSWYQQALGQGPQFIFQYYREEENGRGNFPPRFSGLQFPNYSSELNVNALELDDSALYLCASSLWTGGIIDTQYFGPGTRLTVL.